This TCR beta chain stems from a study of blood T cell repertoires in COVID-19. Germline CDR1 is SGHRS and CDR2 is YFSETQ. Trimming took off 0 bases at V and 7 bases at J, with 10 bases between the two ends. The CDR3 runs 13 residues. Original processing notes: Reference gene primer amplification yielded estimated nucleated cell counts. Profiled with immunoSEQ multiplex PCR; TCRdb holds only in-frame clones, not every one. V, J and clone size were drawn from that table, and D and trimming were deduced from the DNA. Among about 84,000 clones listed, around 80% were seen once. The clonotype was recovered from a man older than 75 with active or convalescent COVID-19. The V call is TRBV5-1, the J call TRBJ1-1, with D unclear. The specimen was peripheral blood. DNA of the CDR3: TGCGCCAGCAGCTTGGGTAGGGCGGGTGAAGCTTTCTTT. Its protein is CASSLGRAGEAFF.